This T cell receptor beta chain was observed in a study of T cell responses to AZD1222 COVID-19 vaccine. Study-wide results and limits: CD4 TCRs covered the whole spike, strongest at regions 160-218 and 743-854. Among spike-specific TCRs, nearly half reportedly target unmutated variant regions. Repertoire samples came only from after the peak T cell response. Only a handful of AZD1222 recipients, several in all, had baseline seropositivity.

Assay: immunoSEQ multiplex PCR; the TCRdb copy retains only in-frame clones and omits some. The sample yields some 130,000 clones, 90% to 95% seen once. Remarks on this clone: Its antigen remains unidentified.

Trimming took off 7 bases at V and 5 bases at J, with 8 bases between the two ends. The CDR3 spans 11 residues. Germline-derived CDR1 and CDR2 are MNHEY and SMNVEV (reference sequence). This TCR was sampled from an adult in good health. The specimen comprised peripheral blood, sampled on day 0 of AZD1222 vaccination. The chain carries TRBV27 and TRBJ1-1, with a tentative D call TRBD1 (5 bases). The CDR3 sequence: CASKSGTEAFF. In nucleotides, the CDR3 is TGTGCCAGCAAGTCAGGGACTGAAGCTTTCTTT.